The rows below give T cell receptor beta chains drawn from one sample of a study of cytomegalovirus exposure and HLA in healthy donors. Clones were sequenced by immunoSEQ multiplex PCR, and TCRdb holds only the in-frame ones, with some missing. The sample includes some 150,000 clones, over 75% seen only once; the top ten take 6.3%. The sample consisted of PBMCs. Source of these receptors: a man aged 40-49 years in good health and CMV-seropositive. CDR3s include the opening cysteine and the closing phenylalanine or tryptophan. A D gene is named only where the DNA matches it firmly. Not all rows give a size; the values are once, few, many and, for expanded clones, a class.

V gene	clone size	D gene	J gene	CDR3 protein	CDR3 DNA
TRBV11-2	-	-	TRBJ2-2	CASSLIDRVPGELFF	TGTGCCAGCAGCTTAATAGACCGGGTCCCCGGGGAGCTGTTTTTT
TRBV29-1	-	-	TRBJ2-7	CSVEGGLDEQYF	TGCAGCGTTGAGGGAGGTCTGGACGAGCAGTACTTC
TRBV5-1	-	TRBD2	TRBJ2-1	CASSLETDIGLAGGNEQFF	TGCGCCAGCAGCTTGGAGACGGATATTGGACTAGCGGGAGGGAATGAGCAGTTCTTC
TRBV28	-	-	TRBJ2-2	CASSLRPGELFF	TGTGCCAGCAGTTTGCGGCCCGGGGAGCTGTTTTTT
TRBV10-3	few	-	TRBJ2-1	CAIITSWDEQFF	TGTGCCATCATAACTAGCTGGGATGAGCAGTTCTTC
TRBV29-1	-	TRBD1	TRBJ2-3	CSVNGQESTDTQYF	TGCAGCGTCAACGGACAGGAAAGCACAGATACGCAGTATTTT
TRBV10-2	-	TRBD2	TRBJ2-1	CASRLAGGYNEQFF	TGCGCCAGCAGACTAGCGGGAGGGTACAATGAGCAGTTCTTC
TRBV6-5	-	TRBD1	TRBJ1-5	CASRGTGKPQHF	TGTGCCAGCAGAGGGACAGGGAAACCCCAGCATTTT
TRBV6-1	-	TRBD1	TRBJ2-7	CASSIGQGFYEQYF	TGTGCCAGCAGTATCGGACAGGGCTTCTACGAGCAGTACTTC
TRBV6-1	few	TRBD1	TRBJ2-5	CASSTTGSGGETQYF	TGTGCCAGCAGTACTACAGGGTCAGGGGGAGAGACCCAGTACTTC
TRBV16	-	-	TRBJ1-4	CASRLPLGGEKLFF	TGTGCCAGCAGGCTCCCTTTGGGGGGTGAAAAACTGTTTTTT
TRBV5-1	-	-	TRBJ2-7	CASTPQRGSYEQYF	TGCGCCAGCACCCCACAACGGGGGAGCTACGAGCAGTACTTC
TRBV7-8	-	TRBD2	TRBJ2-2	CASSLGLAGGTGELFF	TGTGCCAGCAGCCTCGGACTAGCGGGTGGTACCGGGGAGCTGTTTTTT
TRBV28	-	-	TRBJ2-7	CASSGARGSYEQYF	TGTGCCAGCAGTGGAGCCCGGGGGTCCTACGAGCAGTACTTC
TRBV2	-	-	TRBJ1-1	CASQTRDSNTEAFF	TGTGCCAGCCAAACCAGGGACTCAAACACTGAAGCTTTCTTT